This entry describes one T cell receptor (beta chain). Its specificity is unknown. The sample originates from a study of brain T cells in children with intractable seizures. The study's findings and limits: Viral specificity was inferred only from CDR3 similarity; HCMV serostatus was unknown. Pre- and post-surgery blood differed in depth, so pre-surgery absences may be undersampling.

The method was immunoSEQ multiplex PCR; TCRdb's version includes in-frame clones alone and lacks a portion of them. The data hold 300,000 to 400,000 clones, with roughly 92% observed a single time. Regarding time point: blood from clinic visit 5 months post-surgery; TSC patient then seizure free. Only cases whose brain tissue showed the highest T cell transcript signatures were sequenced. The TCR comes from a boy in the first two years of life with tuberous sclerosis and intractable seizures. The starting material was peripheral blood, obtained less than 6 months after surgery.

The CDR3 sequence is CASRGNPRRTDTQYF. CDR3 bases: TGTGCCAGCAGGGGAAACCCACGCCGCACAGATACGCAGTATTTT. The chain joins TRBV6-5 to TRBJ2-3; D gene uncertain. The length of the CDR3 is 15 residues. CDR1 is MNHEY and CDR2 is SVGAGI in the germline V gene. Trimming left V 6 bases short and J 1 base short, with 14 bases between.